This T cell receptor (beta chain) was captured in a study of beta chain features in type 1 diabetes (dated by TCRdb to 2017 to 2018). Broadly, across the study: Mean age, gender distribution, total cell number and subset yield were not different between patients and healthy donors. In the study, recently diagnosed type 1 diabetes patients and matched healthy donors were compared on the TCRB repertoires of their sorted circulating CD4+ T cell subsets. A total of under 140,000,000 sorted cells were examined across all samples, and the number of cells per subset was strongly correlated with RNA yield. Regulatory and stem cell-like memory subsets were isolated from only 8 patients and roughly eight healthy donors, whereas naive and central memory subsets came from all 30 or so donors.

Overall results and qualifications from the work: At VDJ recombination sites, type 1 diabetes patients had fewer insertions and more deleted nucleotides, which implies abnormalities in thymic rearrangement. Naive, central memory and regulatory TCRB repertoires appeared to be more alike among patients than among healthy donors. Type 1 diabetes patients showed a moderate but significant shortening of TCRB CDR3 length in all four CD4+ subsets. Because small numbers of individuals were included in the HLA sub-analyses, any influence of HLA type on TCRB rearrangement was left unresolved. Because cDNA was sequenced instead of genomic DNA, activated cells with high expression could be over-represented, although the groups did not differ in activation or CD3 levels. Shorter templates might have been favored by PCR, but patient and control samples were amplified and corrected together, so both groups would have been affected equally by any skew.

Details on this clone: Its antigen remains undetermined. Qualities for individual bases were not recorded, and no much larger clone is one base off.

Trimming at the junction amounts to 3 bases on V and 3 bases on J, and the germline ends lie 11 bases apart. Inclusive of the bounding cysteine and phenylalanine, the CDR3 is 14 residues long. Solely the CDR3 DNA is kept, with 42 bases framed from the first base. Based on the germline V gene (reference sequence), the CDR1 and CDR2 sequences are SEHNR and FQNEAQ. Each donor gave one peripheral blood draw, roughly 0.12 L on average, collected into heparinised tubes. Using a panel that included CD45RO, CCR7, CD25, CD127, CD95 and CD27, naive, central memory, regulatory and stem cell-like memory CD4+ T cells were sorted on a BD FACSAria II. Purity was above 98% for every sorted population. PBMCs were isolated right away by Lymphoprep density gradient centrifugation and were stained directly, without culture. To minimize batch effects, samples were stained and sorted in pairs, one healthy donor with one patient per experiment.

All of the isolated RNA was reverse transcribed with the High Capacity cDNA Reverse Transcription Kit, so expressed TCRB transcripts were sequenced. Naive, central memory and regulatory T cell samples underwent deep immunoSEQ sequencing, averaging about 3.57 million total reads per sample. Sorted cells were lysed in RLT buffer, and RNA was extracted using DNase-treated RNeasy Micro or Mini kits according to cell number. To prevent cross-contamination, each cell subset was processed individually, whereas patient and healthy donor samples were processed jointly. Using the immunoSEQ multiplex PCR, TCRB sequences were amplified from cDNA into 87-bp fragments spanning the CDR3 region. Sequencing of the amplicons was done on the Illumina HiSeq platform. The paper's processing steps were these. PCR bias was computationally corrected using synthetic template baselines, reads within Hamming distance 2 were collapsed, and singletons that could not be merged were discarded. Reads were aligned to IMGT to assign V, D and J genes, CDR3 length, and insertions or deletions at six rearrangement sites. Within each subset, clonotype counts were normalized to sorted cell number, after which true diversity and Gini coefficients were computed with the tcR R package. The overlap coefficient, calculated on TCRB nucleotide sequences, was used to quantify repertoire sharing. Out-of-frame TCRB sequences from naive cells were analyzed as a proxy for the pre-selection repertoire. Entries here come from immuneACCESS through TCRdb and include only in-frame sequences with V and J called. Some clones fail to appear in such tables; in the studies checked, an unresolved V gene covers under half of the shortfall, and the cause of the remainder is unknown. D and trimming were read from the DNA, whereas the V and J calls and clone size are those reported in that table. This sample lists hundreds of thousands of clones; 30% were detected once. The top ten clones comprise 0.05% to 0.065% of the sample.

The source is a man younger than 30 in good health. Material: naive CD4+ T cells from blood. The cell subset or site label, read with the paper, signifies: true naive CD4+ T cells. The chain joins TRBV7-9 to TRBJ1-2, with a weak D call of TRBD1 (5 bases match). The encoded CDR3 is CASSFGGADYGYTF. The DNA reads TGTGCCAGCAGCTTCGGAGGGGCTGACTATGGCTACACCTTC.